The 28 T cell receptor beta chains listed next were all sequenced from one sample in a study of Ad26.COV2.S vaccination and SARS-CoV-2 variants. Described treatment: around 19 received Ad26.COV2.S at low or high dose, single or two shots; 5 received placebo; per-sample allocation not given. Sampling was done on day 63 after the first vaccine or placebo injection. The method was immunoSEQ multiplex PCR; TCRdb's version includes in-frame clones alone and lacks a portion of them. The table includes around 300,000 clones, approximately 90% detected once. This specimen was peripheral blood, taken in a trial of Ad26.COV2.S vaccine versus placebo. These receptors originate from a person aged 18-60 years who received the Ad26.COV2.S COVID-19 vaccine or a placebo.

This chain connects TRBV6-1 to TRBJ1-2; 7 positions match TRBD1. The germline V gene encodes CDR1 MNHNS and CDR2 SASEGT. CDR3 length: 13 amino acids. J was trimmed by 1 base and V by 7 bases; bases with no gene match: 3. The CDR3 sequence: CASNRQGNYGYTF. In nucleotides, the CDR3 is TGTGCCAGCAATCGACAGGGTAACTATGGCTACACCTTC.

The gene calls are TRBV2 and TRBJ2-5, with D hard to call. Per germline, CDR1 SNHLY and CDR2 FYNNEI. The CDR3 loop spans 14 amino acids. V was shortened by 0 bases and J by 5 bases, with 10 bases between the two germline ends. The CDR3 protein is CASSEALGGETQYF. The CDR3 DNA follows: TGTGCCAGCAGTGAAGCCCTAGGTGGGGAGACCCAGTACTTC.

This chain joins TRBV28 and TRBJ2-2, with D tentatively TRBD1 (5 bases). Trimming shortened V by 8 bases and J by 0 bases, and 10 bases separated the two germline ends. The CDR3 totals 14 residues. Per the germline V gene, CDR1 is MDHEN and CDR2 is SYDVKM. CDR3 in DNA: TGTGCCAGCCGACAGTACTCGAACACCGGGGAGCTGTTTTTT. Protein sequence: CASRQYSNTGELFF.

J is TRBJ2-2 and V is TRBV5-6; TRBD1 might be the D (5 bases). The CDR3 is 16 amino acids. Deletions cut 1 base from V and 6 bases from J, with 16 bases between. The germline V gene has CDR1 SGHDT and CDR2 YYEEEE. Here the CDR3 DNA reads TGTGCCAGCAGCTTGCCTTTAAAGGGGTTCGCCGGGGAGCTGTTTTTT. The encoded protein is CASSLPLKGFAGELFF. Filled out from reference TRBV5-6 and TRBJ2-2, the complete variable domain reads DAGVTQSPTHLIKTRGQQVTLRCSPKSGHDTVSWYQQALGQGPQFIFQYYEEEERQRGNFPDRFSGHQFPNYSSELNVNALLLGDSALYLCASSLPLKGFAGELFFGEGSRLTVL.

In DNA, the CDR3 is TGCAGTGCTAGTCGGCAGCAAGAGACCCAGTACTTC. Protein sequence: CSASRQQETQYF. The V gene is TRBV20-1, the J gene TRBJ2-5; D is unresolved. V shed 3 bases and J shed 2 bases, with 7 bases lying between them. CDR1 and CDR2 (germline): DFQATT, SNEGSKA (reference sequence). The length of the CDR3 is 12 residues.

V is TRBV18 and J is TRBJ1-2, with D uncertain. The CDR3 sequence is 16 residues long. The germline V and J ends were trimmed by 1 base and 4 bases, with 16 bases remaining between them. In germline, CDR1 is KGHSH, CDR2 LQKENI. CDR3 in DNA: TGTGCCAGCTCACCACTGACGGGAAGGGCCGTCTATGGCTACACCTTC. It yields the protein CASSPLTGRAVYGYTF.

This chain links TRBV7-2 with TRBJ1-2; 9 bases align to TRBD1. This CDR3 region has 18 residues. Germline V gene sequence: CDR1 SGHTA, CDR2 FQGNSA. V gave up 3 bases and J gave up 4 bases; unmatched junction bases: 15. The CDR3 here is CASSFRADRGSLVYGYTF. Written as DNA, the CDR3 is TGTGCCAGCAGCTTTAGGGCGGACAGGGGATCCTTAGTCTATGGCTACACCTTC. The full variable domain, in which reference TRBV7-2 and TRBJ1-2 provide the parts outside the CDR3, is GAGVSQSPSNKVTEKGKDVELRCDPISGHTALYWYRQSLGQGLEFLIYFQGNSAPDKSGLPSDRFSAERTGGSVSTLTIQRTQQEDSAVYLCASSFRADRGSLVYGYTFGSGTRLTVV.

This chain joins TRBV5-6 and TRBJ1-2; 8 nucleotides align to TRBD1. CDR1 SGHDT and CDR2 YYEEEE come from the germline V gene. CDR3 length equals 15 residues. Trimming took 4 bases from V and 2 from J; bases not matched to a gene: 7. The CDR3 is CASSAPGQANYGYTF. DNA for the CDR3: TGTGCCAGCAGCGCTCCGGGACAGGCCAACTATGGCTACACCTTC.

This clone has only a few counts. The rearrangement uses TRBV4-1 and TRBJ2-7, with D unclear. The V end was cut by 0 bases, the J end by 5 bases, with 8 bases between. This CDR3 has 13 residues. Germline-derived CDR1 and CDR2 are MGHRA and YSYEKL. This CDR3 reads CASSQEPWDEQYF. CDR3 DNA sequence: TGCGCCAGCAGCCAAGAACCGTGGGACGAGCAGTACTTC.

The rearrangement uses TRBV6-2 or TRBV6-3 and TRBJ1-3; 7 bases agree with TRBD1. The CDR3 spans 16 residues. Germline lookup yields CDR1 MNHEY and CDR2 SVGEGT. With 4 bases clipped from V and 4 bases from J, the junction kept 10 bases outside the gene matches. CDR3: CASSSVSTGIGNTIYF. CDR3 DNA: TGTGCCAGCAGTTCAGTCTCGACAGGGATCGGAAACACCATATATTTT.

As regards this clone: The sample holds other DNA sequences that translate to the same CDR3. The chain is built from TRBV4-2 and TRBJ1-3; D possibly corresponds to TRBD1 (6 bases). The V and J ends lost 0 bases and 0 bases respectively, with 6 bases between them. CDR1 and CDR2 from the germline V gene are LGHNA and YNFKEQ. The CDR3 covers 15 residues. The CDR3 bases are TGTGCCAGCAGCCAAGAAGGGGGCTCTGGAAACACCATATATTTT. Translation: CASSQEGGSGNTIYF.

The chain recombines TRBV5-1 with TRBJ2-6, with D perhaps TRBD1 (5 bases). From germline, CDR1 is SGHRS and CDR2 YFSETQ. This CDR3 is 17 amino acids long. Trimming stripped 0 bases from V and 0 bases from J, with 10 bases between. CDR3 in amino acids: CASSLEWGNSGANVLTF. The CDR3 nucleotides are TGCGCCAGCAGCTTGGAGTGGGGCAACTCTGGGGCCAACGTCCTGACTTTC.

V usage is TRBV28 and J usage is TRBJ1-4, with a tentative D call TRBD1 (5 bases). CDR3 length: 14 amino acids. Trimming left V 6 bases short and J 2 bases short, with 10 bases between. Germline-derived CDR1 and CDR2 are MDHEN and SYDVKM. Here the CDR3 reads CASRAGTTNEKLFF. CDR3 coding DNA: TGTGCCAGCAGGGCAGGGACGACTAATGAAAAACTGTTTTTT.

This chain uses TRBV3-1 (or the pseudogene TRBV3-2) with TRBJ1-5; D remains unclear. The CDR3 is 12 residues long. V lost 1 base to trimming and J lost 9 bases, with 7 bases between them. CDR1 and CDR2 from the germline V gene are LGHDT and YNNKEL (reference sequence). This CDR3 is CASSQAVGPQHF. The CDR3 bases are TGTGCCAGCAGCCAAGCGGTAGGGCCCCAGCATTTT.

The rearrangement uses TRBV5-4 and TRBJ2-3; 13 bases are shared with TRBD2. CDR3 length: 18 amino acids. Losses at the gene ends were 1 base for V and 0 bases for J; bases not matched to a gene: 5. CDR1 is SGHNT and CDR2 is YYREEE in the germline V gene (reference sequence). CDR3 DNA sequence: TGTGCCAGCAGCTTGAGGACTAGCGGGAGCGCTAGCACAGATACGCAGTATTTT. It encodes CASSLRTSGSASTDTQYF.

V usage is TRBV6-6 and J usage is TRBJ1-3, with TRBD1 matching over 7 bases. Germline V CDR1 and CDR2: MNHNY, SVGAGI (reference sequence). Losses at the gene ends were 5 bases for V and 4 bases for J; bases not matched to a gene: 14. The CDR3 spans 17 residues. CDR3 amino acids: CASSLLGGGLRGNTIYF. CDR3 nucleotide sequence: TGTGCCAGCAGTCTCCTAGGGGGCGGCTTGAGAGGAAACACCATATATTTT.

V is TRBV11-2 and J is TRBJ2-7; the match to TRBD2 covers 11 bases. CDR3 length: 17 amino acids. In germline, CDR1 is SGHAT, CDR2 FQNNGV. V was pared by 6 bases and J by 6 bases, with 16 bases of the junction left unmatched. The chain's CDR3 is CASSSPPSFLAGGEQYF. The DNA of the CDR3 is TGTGCCAGCAGTTCGCCCCCATCGTTCCTAGCGGGAGGCGAGCAGTACTTC. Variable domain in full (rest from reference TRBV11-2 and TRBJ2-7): EAGVAQSPRYKIIEKRQSVAFWCNPISGHATLYWYQQILGQGPKLLIQFQNNGVVDDSQLPKDRFSAERLKGVDSTLKIQPAKLEDSAVYLCASSSPPSFLAGGEQYFGPGTRLTVT.

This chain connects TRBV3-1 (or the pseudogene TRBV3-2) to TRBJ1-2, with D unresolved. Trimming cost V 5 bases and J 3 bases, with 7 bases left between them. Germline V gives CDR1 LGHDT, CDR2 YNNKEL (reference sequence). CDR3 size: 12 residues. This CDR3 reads CASSAADYGYTF. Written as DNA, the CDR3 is TGTGCCAGCAGCGCGGCGGACTATGGCTACACCTTC.

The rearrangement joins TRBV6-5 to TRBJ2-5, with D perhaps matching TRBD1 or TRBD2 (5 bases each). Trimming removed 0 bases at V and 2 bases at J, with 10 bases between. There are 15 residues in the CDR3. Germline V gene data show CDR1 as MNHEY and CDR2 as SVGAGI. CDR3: CASSYSRGKQETQYF. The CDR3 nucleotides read TGTGCCAGCAGTTACTCGAGGGGAAAGCAAGAGACCCAGTACTTC.

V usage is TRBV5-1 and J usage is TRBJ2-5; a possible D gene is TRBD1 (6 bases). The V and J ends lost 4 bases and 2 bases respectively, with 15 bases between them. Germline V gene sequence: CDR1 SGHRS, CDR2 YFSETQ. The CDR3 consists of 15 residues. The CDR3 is CASSASRGSQETQYF. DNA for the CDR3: TGCGCCAGCAGCGCGAGCAGGGGAAGTCAAGAGACCCAGTACTTC.

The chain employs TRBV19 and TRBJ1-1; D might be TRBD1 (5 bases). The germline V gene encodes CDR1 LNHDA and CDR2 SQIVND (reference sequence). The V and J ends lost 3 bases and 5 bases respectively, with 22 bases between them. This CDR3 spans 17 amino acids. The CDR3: CASSIVFRGALGTEAFF. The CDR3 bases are TGTGCCAGTAGTATTGTTTTTCGCGGGGCTCTCGGAACTGAAGCTTTCTTT.

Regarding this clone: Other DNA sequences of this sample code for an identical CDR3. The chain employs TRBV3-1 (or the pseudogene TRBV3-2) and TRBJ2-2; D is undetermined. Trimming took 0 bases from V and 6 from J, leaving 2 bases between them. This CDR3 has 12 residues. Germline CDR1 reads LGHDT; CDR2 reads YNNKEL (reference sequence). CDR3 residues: CASSQDAGELFF. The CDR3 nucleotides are TGTGCCAGCAGCCAAGATGCCGGGGAGCTGTTTTTT.

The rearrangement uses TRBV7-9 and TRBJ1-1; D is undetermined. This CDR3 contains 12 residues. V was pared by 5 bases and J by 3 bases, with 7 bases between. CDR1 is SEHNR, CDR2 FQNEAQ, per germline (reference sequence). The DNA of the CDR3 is TGTGCCAGCAGCGGCCCCTACACTGAAGCTTTCTTT. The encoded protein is CASSGPYTEAFF.

The CDR3 reads CASRGTGRNEQFF. The CDR3 coding sequence is TGTGCCAGCAGGGGGACAGGGAGAAATGAGCAGTTCTTC. V is TRBV2 and J is TRBJ2-1, with 9 bases identical to TRBD1. From germline, CDR1 is SNHLY and CDR2 FYNNEI. The CDR3 covers 13 residues. J lost 7 bases, V lost 6 bases, and 4 bases had no gene match.

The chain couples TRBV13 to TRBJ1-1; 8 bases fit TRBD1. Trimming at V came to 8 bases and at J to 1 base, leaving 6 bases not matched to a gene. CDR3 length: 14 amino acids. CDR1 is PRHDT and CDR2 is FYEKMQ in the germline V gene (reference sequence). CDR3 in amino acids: CASESQGANTEAFF. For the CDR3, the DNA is TGTGCCAGCGAATCCCAGGGGGCGAACACTGAAGCTTTCTTT.

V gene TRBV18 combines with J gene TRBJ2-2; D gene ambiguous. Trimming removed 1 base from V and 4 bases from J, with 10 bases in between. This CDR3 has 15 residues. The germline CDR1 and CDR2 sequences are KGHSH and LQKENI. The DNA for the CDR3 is TGTGCCAGCTCACCACTTAATAAAGGCACCGGGGAGCTGTTTTTT. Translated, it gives CASSPLNKGTGELFF. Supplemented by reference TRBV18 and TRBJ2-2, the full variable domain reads NAGVMQNPRHLVRRRGQEARLRCSPMKGHSHVYWYRQLPEEGLKFMVYLQKENIIDESGMPKERFSAEFPKEGPSILRIQQVVRGDSAAYFCASSPLNKGTGELFFGEGSRLTVL.

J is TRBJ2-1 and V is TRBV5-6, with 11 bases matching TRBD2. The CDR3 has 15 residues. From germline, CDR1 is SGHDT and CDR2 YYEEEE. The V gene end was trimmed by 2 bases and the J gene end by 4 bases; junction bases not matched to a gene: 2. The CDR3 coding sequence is TGTGCCAGCAGCTTTACTAGCGGGAGTTACAATGAGCAGTTCTTC. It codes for CASSFTSGSYNEQFF.

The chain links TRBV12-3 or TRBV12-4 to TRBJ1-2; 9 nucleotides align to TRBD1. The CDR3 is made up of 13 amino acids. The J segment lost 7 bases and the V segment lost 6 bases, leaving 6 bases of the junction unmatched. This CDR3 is CASRHGQGFGYTF. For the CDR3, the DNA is TGTGCCAGCAGGCATGGACAGGGGTTTGGCTACACCTTC.